The TCR beta chain described here comes from a study of OX40 agonist ivuxolimab in advanced cancers. Background on the study: Participants, approximately 83% male, averaged roughly 59 years of age, ranging from about 20 to 79.

Using immunoSEQ multiplex PCR, the repertoire was profiled, and TCRdb retains in-frame clones only, with some absent. The sample yields approximately 100,000 clones, around 82% seen once. Per the germline V gene, CDR1 is SGHNT and CDR2 is YYREEE (reference sequence). Trimming removed 4 bases from V and 2 bases from J; junction bases left unmatched: 8. The CDR3 runs 15 residues. The sequence derives from an adult with an advanced solid tumor such as melanoma, head and neck, liver or kidney cancer. The sample in question was CD4+ or CD8+ T cells sorted from blood, obtained in a trial of the OX40 agonist ivuxolimab. The chain recombines TRBV5-4 with TRBJ2-7; 8 nucleotides line up with TRBD1. The CDR3 loop reads CASSIKRTGTYEQYF. The CDR3 nucleotides are TGTGCCAGCAGCATCAAAAGGACAGGGACCTACGAGCAGTACTTC.